These 2 T cell receptor beta chains were sequenced from one sample in a study of blood T cell repertoires in COVID-19 (TCRdb year 2020). Receptor libraries were prepared by the immunoSEQ multiplex PCR assay. Held by TCRdb, this immuneACCESS table contains in-frame sequences only and omits some clones. Under half of the omission traces to an unresolved V gene where checked; the cause of the rest is unknown. For this sample there are 300,000 or so clones; 80% to 90% appear just once. Of the sample, roughly 4% is held by the ten largest clones. Sequencing was carried out using PBMCs or T cells enriched from blood (not recorded which). The receptors were sampled from a woman in her thirties or forties with acute COVID-19.

This chain links TRBV6-2 or TRBV6-3 with TRBJ1-1; 9 bases agree with TRBD1. With 6 bases clipped from V and 4 bases from J, the junction kept 6 bases outside the gene matches. Germline V gene sequence: CDR1 MNHEY, CDR2 SVGEGT. CDR3 size: 14 residues. The CDR3 nucleotides read TGTGCCAGCAGCCCGACAGGGGGAATCACTGAAGCTTTCTTT. As protein: CASSPTGGITEAFF.

The rearrangement links TRBV7-6 to TRBJ2-1; D may be TRBD2 (6 bases). The CDR3 totals 16 residues. The V end was cut by 5 bases, the J end by 3 bases, with 17 bases between. CDR1 and CDR2 from the germline V gene are SGHVS and FNYEAQ. The CDR3 coding sequence is TGTGCCAGCAGCCCCCCTTTCGGGGGAGACTACAATGAGCAGTTCTTC. This sequence encodes CASSPPFGGDYNEQFF.